This T cell receptor (beta chain) came from a study of shared clonotypes between healthy human individuals. Regarding the study as a whole: Deeper or shallower sequencing was expected to change how clonotypes are shared among donors. Since donors were few, the genetic and exposure-history diversity represented was limited.

The assay was immunoSEQ multiplex PCR, and TCRdb's table has in-frame clones only and misses some. The data hold about 480,000 clones, with approximately 79% observed a single time. The V and J ends lost 4 bases and 4 bases respectively, with 11 bases between them. CDR3 size: 14 residues. CDR1 and CDR2 from the germline V gene are KGHSH and LQKENI. Notes on this clone: Antigen unknown.

The source is a woman in her thirties or forties in good health. Some clones in this sample may be carry-over from other donors' samples. The chain has TRBV18 and TRBJ2-1; maybe TRBD2 (6 bases). The sample taken for sequencing was PBMCs. The CDR3 DNA reads as TGTGCCAGCTCACGAGCGGGCACGTACAATGAGCAGTTCTTC. Residues: CASSRAGTYNEQFF.